One and the same sample provided the 20 T cell receptor beta chains below, sequenced in a study of T cells in Graves' hyperthyroidism and ophthalmopathy. RNA transcripts provided the source from which TCR beta CDR3 regions were amplified. HTBI primers were used for first-round RT-PCR of the TCR CDR3. Via MiXCR, TCRdb re-called the multiplex PCR reads, giving one row per CDR3 protein. This table has 500,000 to 600,000 distinct CDR3 sequences, approximately 49% appearing once. The sample taken for sequencing was peripheral blood or thyroid tissue (not recorded which). The receptor set was obtained from an adult woman with Graves' disease, either hyperthyroidism or ophthalmopathy (not recorded which).

This clonotype was seen many times. V is TRBV15 and J is TRBJ1-4, with D unresolved. The CDR3 is 13 amino acids. The V gene's germline CDR1 is LNHNV and CDR2 YYDKDF (reference sequence). The V and J ends lost 0 bases and 6 bases respectively, with 5 bases between them. The CDR3 DNA reads as TGTGCCACCAGCAGAGATCGGTATGAAAAACTGTTTTTT. Protein sequence: CATSRDRYEKLFF. Supplemented by reference TRBV15 and TRBJ1-4, the full variable domain reads DAMVIQNPRYQVTQFGKPVTLSCSQTLNHNVMYWYQQKSSQAPKLLFHYYDKDFNNEADTPDNFQSRRPNTSFCFLDIRSPGLGDTAMYLCATSRDRYEKLFFGSGTQLSVL.

Ten or more counts support this clonotype. The rearrangement uses TRBV6-6 and TRBJ1-5; the D gene is possibly TRBD1 (6 bases). The CDR3 contains 14 residues. Per the germline V gene, CDR1 is MNHNY and CDR2 is SVGAGI (reference sequence). The ends were cut back, 6 bases at V and 6 bases at J, with 15 bases in the middle. This chain's CDR3 is CASSPSDRIQPQHF. Written as DNA, the CDR3 is TGTGCCAGCAGCCCCTCTGACAGGATTCAGCCCCAGCATTTT.

This clonotype appeared many times. This sequence joins TRBV5-8 and TRBJ2-5; 7 nucleotides align to TRBD2. This CDR3 has 14 amino acids. Trimming at V came to 4 bases and at J to 3 bases, leaving 6 bases not matched to a gene. CDR1 and CDR2 from the germline V gene are SGHTS and YDEGEE. This chain's CDR3 is CASSLPGGEETQYF. CDR3 nucleotide sequence: TGTGCCAGCAGCCTCCCGGGAGGAGAAGAGACCCAGTACTTC.

As concerns this clonotype: The junction and the germline gene differ at one end; a read error may be behind it. This chain connects TRBV7-9 to TRBJ2-7, with 7 positions matching TRBD1. This CDR3 has 14 residues. Germline CDR1 reads SEHNR; CDR2 reads FQNEAQ (reference sequence). The CDR3 spells CACSGRDRAYEQYF. CDR3 nucleotide sequence: TGTGCCTGCAGCGGCCGGGACAGAGCCTACGAGCAGTACTTC.

V and J are TRBV7-9 and TRBJ2-2; D not resolved. CDR1 and CDR2 from the germline V gene are SEHNR and FQNEAQ (reference sequence). V shed 3 bases and J shed 6 bases, with 11 bases lying between them. The CDR3 has 14 amino acids. CDR3 coding DNA: TGTGCCAGCAGCTTCGGCCAGAGTCCCGGGGAGCTGTTTTTT. This sequence encodes CASSFGQSPGELFF.

This clonotype was recorded only once. V gene TRBV14 combines with J gene TRBJ2-2; D perhaps matches TRBD1 (6 bases). The CDR3 sequence is 13 residues long. Germline V CDR1 and CDR2: SGHDN, FVKESK. V lost 1 base and J 8 bases, leaving 8 bases between the germline ends. The chain's CDR3 is CASSQVDRGELFF. The CDR3 nucleotides read TGTGCCAGCAGCCAAGTGGACAGAGGGGAGCTGTTTTTT.

This clonotype has a count of ten or more. The chain carries TRBV6-5 and TRBJ1-2; weak D call: TRBD1 (5 bases). This CDR3 has 11 amino acids. V was clipped by 8 bases and J by 3 bases, with 7 bases between them. Germline CDR1 and CDR2: MNHEY and SVGAGI. The CDR3 here is CASGRDYGYTF. The CDR3 bases are TGTGCCAGCGGCAGGGACTATGGCTACACCTTC.

Ten or more counts support this clonotype. The CDR3 here is CSAPGTITGELFF. The CDR3 DNA reads TGCAGTGCTCCCGGGACTATTACCGGGGAGCTGTTTTTT. The chain recombines TRBV20-1 with TRBJ2-2, with TRBD2 matching over 7 bases. Germline CDR1 DFQATT, CDR2 SNEGSKA (reference sequence). With 5 bases clipped from V and 5 bases from J, the junction kept 5 bases outside the gene matches. The CDR3 is made up of 13 amino acids.

The chain couples TRBV5-1 to TRBJ2-7; tentative D call: TRBD1 (6 bases). Looked up from germline, CDR1 is SGHRS and CDR2 is YFSETQ. Trimming took 0 bases from V and 9 from J, leaving 13 bases between them. This CDR3 is built from 13 residues. CDR3 DNA: TGCGCCAGCAGCTTGGGGCAGGGGACGGGGCAGTACTTC. Its translation is CASSLGQGTGQYF.

As to this clonotype: An end of the junction does not agree with germline; a read error may underlie this. This chain connects TRBV24-1 to TRBJ1-2; 10 bases are shared with TRBD1. The V gene's germline CDR1 is KGHDR and CDR2 SFDVKD. CDR3 size: 15 residues. CDR3 DNA: TGTGCCAGCAGTCTGACAGGGGGCGAAGACTATGGCTACACCTTC. Translation gives CASSLTGGEDYGYTF.

This clonotype was seen once. The J gene is TRBJ2-5, the V gene TRBV5-4; the D call may be TRBD1 or TRBD2 (6 bases each). The germline V gene has CDR1 SGHNT and CDR2 YYREEE (reference sequence). This CDR3 has 13 residues. The germline V and J ends were trimmed by 5 bases and 4 bases, with 12 bases remaining between them. CDR3 nucleotides: TGTGCCAGCAGTCCAGGGGAGGTAGAGACCCAGTACTTC. It encodes CASSPGEVETQYF.

This clonotype was detected many times. The chain has TRBV7-9 and TRBJ2-7; D may correspond to TRBD1 or TRBD2 (6 bases each). From germline, CDR1 is SEHNR and CDR2 FQNEAQ (reference sequence). This CDR3 is 13 amino acids long. V was shortened by 7 bases and J by 0 bases, with 10 bases between the two germline ends. The CDR3 DNA reads TGTGCCAGCACTAGGGGGGACTCCTACGAGCAGTACTTC. Protein product: CASTRGDSYEQYF.

This chain's CDR3 is CASSIRDTENTEAFF. In DNA, the CDR3 is TGTGCCAGCAGCATACGAGACACAGAGAACACTGAAGCTTTCTTT. The chain couples TRBV7-2 to TRBJ1-1; D gene unclear. Germline V gene data show CDR1 as SGHTA and CDR2 as FQGNSA. The CDR3 totals 15 residues. Trimming pared 5 bases from V and 1 base from J, leaving 14 bases between.

The chain links TRBV7-8 to TRBJ1-4, with a weak D call TRBD1 (5 bases). V was trimmed by 3 bases and J by 3 bases, leaving 14 bases between them. From germline, CDR1 is SGHVS and CDR2 FQNEAQ. The CDR3 totals 16 residues. The CDR3 DNA is TGTGCCAGCAGCTTGGGCGGGGGGGTGTCTAATGAAAAACTGTTTTTT. It specifies CASSLGGGVSNEKLFF.

CDR3 nucleotide sequence: TGTGCCAGCAGTGACAGGCCTAGGGACACTGAAGCTTTCTTT. Protein: CASSDRPRDTEAFF. The chain combines TRBV2 with TRBJ1-1; no clear D. The CDR3 consists of 14 residues. Germline V gene sequence: CDR1 SNHLY, CDR2 FYNNEI. The ends were cut back, 3 bases at V and 3 bases at J, with 11 bases in the middle.

The J gene is TRBJ1-2, the V gene TRBV20-1, with 8 bases identical to TRBD1. V lost 6 bases and J lost 6; bases outside the gene matches: 21. CDR1 DFQATT and CDR2 SNEGSKA come from the germline V gene (reference sequence). The CDR3 has 17 amino acids. CDR3 sequence: CSARQGRDTSGDDGYTF. CDR3 sequence (DNA): TGCAGTGCGCGACAGGGGCGGGACACTTCCGGGGACGATGGCTACACCTTC.

This CDR3 reads CSAKGNSGETQYF. The CDR3 DNA reads TGCAGTGCTAAGGGGAATAGTGGAGAGACCCAGTACTTC. This chain connects TRBV20-1 to TRBJ2-5; possible D gene TRBD1, 5 bases. Germline CDR1 and CDR2: DFQATT and SNEGSKA (reference sequence). V lost 4 bases and J lost 4, with 13 bases in between. The CDR3 covers 13 residues.

The chain has TRBV10-3 and TRBJ2-5; 7 nucleotides align to TRBD1. The CDR3 loop spans 13 amino acids. Germline-derived CDR1 and CDR2 are ENHRY and SYGVKD. Unmatched junction bases numbered 5, after V lost 5 bases and J lost 5 bases. The CDR3 loop reads CAISTGERETQYF. CDR3 coding DNA: TGTGCCATCAGTACAGGGGAAAGGGAGACCCAGTACTTC.

This clonotype was seen repeatedly, ten times or more. CDR3 bases: TGTGCCAGCAGCTTAAGACAGGCGTATGGCTACACCTTC. Translating it yields CASSLRQAYGYTF. The chain has TRBV11-2 and TRBJ1-2; D perhaps matches TRBD1 (6 bases). CDR1 SGHAT and CDR2 FQNNGV come from the germline V gene. CDR3 length: 13 residues. The V gene lost 2 bases and the J gene lost 5 bases, with 9 bases spanning the gap.

The V call is TRBV10-3, the J call TRBJ2-2; D not certain. CDR3 size: 14 residues. The V gene lost 8 bases and the J gene lost 3 bases, with 13 bases spanning the gap. CDR1 and CDR2 (germline): ENHRY, SYGVKD. CDR3 protein: CAIGYADHTGELFF. As DNA, the CDR3 is TGTGCCATCGGTTATGCAGACCACACCGGGGAGCTGTTTTTT.